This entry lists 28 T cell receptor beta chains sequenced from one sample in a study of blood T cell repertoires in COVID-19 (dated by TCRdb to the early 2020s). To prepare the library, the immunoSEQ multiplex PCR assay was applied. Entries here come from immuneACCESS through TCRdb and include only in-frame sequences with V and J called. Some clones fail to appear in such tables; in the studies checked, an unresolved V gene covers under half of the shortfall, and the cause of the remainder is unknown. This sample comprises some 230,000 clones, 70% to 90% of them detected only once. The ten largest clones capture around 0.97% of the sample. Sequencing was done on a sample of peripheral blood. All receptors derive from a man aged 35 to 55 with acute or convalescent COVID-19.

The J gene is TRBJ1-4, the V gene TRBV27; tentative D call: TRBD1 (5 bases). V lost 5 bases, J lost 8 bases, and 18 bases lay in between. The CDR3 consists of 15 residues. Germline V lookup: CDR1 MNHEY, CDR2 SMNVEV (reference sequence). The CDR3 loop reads CASSPNQGLSEKLFF. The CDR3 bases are TGTGCCAGCAGTCCTAATCAGGGATTAAGCGAAAAACTGTTTTTT.

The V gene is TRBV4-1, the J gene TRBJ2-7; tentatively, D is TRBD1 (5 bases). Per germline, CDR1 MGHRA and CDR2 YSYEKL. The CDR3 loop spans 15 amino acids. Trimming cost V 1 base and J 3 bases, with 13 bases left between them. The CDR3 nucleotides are TGCGCCAGCAGCCAAGGTCGAAATACAGGCTACGAGCAGTACTTC. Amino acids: CASSQGRNTGYEQYF.

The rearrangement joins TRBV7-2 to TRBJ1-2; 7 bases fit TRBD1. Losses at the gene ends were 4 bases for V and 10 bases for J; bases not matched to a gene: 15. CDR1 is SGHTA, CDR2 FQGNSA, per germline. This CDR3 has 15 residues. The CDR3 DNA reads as TGTGCCAGCAGCTCACTCCAGACAGGGACTAGCGCCTACACCTTC. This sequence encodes CASSSLQTGTSAYTF. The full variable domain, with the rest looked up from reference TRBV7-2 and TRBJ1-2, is GAGVSQSPSNKVTEKGKDVELRCDPISGHTALYWYRQSLGQGLEFLIYFQGNSAPDKSGLPSDRFSAERTGGSVSTLTIQRTQQEDSAVYLCASSSLQTGTSAYTFGSGTRLTVV.

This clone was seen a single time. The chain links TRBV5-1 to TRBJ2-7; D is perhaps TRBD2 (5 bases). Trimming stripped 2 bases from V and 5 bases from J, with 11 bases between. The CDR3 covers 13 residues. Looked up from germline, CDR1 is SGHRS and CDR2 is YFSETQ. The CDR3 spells CASSFGIQNEQYF. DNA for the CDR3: TGCGCCAGCAGCTTCGGGATACAAAACGAGCAGTACTTC.

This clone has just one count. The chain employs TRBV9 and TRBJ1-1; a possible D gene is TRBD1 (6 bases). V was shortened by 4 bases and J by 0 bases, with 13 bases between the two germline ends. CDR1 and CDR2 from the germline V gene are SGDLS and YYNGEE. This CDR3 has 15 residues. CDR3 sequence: CASSPQQGMNTEAFF. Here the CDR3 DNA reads TGTGCCAGCAGCCCCCAACAGGGAATGAACACTGAAGCTTTCTTT.

CDR3 nucleotides: TGCAGCGTGGGGGGAGGGGACAAGGGCCCCACGGAGTTCTTC. Translating gives CSVGGGDKGPTEFF. The J gene is TRBJ2-1, the V gene TRBV29-1, with TRBD2 as a possible D gene (7 bases). The germline V and J ends were trimmed by 6 bases and 14 bases, with 26 bases remaining between them. The CDR3 loop spans 14 amino acids. Germline CDR1 is SQVTM and CDR2 is ANQGSEA.

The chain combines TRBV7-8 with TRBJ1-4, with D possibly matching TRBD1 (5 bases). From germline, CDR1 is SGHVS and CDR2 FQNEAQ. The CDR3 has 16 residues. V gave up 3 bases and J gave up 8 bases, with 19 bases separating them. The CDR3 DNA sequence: TGTGCCAGCAGCTTCGAGCGCAGGGAAGCTGTCGAAAAACTGTTTTTT. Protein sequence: CASSFERREAVEKLFF.

The CDR3 coding sequence is TGTGCCAGCAGTTTAACGTGGAGCTCCTACGAGCAGTACTTC. Translation gives CASSLTWSSYEQYF. The chain combines TRBV9 with TRBJ2-7; no clear D. The ends were cut back, 5 bases at V and 0 bases at J, with 12 bases in the middle. Germline assignment: CDR1 SGDLS and CDR2 YYNGEE. CDR3 length: 14 amino acids.

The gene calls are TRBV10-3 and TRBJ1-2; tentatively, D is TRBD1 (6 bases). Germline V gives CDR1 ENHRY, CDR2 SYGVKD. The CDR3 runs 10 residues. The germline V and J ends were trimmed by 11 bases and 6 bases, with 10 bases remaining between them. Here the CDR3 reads CASYRDGYTF. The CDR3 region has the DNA TGTGCCTCATACAGGGATGGCTACACCTTC.

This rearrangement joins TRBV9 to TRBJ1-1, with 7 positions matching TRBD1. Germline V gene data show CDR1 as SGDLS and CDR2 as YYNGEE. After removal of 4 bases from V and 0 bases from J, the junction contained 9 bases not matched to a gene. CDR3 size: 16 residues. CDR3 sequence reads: CASSPRQGSMNTEAFF. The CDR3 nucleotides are TGTGCCAGCAGCCCGAGACAGGGTTCTATGAACACTGAAGCTTTCTTT.

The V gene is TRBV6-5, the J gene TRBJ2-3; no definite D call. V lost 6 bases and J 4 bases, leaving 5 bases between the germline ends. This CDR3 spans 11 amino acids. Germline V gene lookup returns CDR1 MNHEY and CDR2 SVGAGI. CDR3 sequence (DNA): TGTGCCAGCAGCCGTGCAGATACGCAGTATTTT. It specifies CASSRADTQYF.

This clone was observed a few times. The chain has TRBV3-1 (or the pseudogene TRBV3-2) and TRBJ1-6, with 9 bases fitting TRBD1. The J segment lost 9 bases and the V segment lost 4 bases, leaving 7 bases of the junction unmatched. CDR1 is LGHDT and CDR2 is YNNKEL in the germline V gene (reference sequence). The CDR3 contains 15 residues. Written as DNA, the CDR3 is TGTGCCAGCAGCCCTAACACAGGGGGCATTTCACCCCTCCACTTT. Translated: CASSPNTGGISPLHF.

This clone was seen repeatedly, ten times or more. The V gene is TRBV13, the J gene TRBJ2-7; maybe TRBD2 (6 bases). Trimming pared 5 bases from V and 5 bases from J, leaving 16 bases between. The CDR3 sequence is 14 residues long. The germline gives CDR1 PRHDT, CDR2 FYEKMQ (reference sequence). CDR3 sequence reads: CASSPGTPIDEQYF. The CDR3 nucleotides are TGTGCCAGCAGCCCCGGGACTCCCATCGACGAGCAGTACTTC.

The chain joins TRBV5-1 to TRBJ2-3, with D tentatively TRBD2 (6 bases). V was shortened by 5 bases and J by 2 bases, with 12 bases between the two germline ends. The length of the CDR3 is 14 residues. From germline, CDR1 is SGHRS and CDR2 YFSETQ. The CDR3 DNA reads TGCGCCAGCAGATCGGGACTTAACACAGATACGCAGTATTTT. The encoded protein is CASRSGLNTDTQYF.

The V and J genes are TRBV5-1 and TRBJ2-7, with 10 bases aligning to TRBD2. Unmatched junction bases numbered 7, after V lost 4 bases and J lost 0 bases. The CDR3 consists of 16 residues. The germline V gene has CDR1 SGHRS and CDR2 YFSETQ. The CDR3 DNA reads TGCGCCAGCAGCCTCCCCGGGACTAGCGCCTCCTACGAGCAGTACTTC. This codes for CASSLPGTSASYEQYF.

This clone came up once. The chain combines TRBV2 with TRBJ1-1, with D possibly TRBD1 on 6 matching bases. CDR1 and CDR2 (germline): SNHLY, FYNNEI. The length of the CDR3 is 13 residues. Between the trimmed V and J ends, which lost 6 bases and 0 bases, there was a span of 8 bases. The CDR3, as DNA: TGTGCCAGCAGAGGACAGATGAACACTGAAGCTTTCTTT. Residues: CASRGQMNTEAFF.

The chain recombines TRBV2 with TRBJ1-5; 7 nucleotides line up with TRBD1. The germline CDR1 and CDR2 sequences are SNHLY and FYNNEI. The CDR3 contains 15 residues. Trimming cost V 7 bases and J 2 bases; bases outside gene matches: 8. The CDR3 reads CASTQEGAGNQPQHF. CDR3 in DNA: TGTGCCAGCACACAAGAGGGGGCGGGCAATCAGCCCCAGCATTTT.

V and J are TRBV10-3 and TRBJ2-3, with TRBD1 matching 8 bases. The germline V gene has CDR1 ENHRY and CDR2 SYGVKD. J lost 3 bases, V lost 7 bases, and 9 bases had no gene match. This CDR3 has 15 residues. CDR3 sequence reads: CAITQTGDSTDTQYF. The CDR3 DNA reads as TGTGCCATCACCCAGACAGGGGATTCGACAGATACGCAGTATTTT.

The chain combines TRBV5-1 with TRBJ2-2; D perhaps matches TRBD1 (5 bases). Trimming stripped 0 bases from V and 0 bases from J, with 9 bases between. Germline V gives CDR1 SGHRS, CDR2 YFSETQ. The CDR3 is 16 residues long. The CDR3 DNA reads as TGCGCCAGCAGCTTGGCCACAGGCTCGAACACCGGGGAGCTGTTTTTT. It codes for CASSLATGSNTGELFF.

As DNA, the CDR3 is TGTGCCAGCAGCTTACCCCAGGGGGCCGGGGAGCTGTTTTTT. This gives the protein CASSLPQGAGELFF. This chain joins TRBV7-9 and TRBJ2-2; TRBD1 agrees at 7 bases. The CDR3 loop spans 14 amino acids. Germline V gene lookup returns CDR1 SEHNR and CDR2 FQNEAQ (reference sequence). J lost 6 bases, V lost 2 bases, and 3 bases had no gene match.

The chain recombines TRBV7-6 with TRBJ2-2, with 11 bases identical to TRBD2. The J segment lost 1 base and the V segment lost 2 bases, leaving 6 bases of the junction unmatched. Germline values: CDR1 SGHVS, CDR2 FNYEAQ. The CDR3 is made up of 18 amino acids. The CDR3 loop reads CASSLSLAGVGNTGELFF. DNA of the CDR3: TGTGCCAGCAGCTTATCACTAGCGGGGGTCGGGAACACCGGGGAGCTGTTTTTT.

CDR3 amino acids: CASSGDSSYNSPLHF. CDR3 coding DNA: TGCGCCAGCAGCGGGGACAGCTCCTATAATTCACCCCTCCACTTT. The genes are TRBV5-1 and TRBJ1-6; 7 bases agree with TRBD1. V shed 4 bases, J shed 0 bases, and the junction held 1 base outside the gene matches. The CDR3 consists of 15 residues. Germline values: CDR1 SGHRS, CDR2 YFSETQ.

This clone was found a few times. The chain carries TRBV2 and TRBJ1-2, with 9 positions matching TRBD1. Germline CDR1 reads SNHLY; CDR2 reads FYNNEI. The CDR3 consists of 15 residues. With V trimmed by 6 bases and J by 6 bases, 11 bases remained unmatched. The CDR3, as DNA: TGTGCCAGCAGCGTCCCCCGGGACAGGGTGGATGGCTACACCTTC. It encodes CASSVPRDRVDGYTF.

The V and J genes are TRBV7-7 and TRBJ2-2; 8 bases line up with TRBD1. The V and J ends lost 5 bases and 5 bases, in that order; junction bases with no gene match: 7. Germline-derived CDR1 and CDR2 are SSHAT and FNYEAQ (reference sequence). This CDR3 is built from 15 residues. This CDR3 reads CASSQTGGETGELFF. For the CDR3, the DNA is TGTGCCAGCAGCCAAACAGGGGGAGAAACCGGGGAGCTGTTTTTT.

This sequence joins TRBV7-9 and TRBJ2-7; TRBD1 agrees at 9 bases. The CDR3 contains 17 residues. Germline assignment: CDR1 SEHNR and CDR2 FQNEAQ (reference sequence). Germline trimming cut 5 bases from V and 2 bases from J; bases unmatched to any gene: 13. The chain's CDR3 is CASSGGINRDRAYEQYF. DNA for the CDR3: TGTGCCAGCAGCGGGGGGATTAACCGGGACAGGGCCTACGAGCAGTACTTC.

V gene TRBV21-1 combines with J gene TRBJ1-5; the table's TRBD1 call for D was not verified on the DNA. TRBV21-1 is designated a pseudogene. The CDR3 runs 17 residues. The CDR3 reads CASRGPTGTDNNQPQHF. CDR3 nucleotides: TGTGCCAGCAGGGGACCCACCGGGACAGACAACAATCAGCCCCAGCATTTT.

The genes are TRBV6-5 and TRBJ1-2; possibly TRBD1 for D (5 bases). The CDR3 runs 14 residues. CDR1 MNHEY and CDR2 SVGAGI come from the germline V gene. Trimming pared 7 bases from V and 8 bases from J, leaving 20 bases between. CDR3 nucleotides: TGTGCCAGCATCGACGGCGGGGGAATTGGCGGCTACACCTTC. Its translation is CASIDGGGIGGYTF.

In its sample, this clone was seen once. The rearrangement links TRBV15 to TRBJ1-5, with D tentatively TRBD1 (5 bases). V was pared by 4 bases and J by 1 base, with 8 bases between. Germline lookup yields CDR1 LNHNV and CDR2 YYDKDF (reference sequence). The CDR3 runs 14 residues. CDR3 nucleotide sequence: TGTGCCACCAGCACGGGGGGGAGCAATCAGCCCCAGCATTTT. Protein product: CATSTGGSNQPQHF. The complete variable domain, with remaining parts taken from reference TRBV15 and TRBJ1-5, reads DAMVIQNPRYQVTQFGKPVTLSCSQTLNHNVMYWYQQKSSQAPKLLFHYYDKDFNNEADTPDNFQSRRPNTSFCFLDIRSPGLGDTAMYLCATSTGGSNQPQHFGDGTRLSIL.